This TCR beta chain is from a study of blood T cell repertoires in COVID-19 (dated by TCRdb to the early 2020s). With regard to the full study: The collaborator samples originated in the United States, Italy and Spain and spanned the acute and convalescent phases of COVID-19. Nearly every sample came with metadata listing a de-identified subject ID, COVID-19 status, age in years and sex. HLA class I and class II types, where available, came from metadata supplied by the sample provider rather than from assay-based typing. The samples were drawn from the first 160 participants of the ongoing ImmuneRACE study and from roughly 1,300 subjects provided by 6 global collaborators. The dataset comprised deeply sampled blood TCRbeta repertoires from subjects exposed to, actively infected with, or recovered from COVID-19. The prospective study material was composed of cDNA or gDNA derived from T cells, B-cell-depleted T cells, or PBMCs. A freely available public database, intended as a resource for researchers studying the immune response to SARS-CoV-2, is where the repertoires were released.

Points on this clone: There is no known antigen for this receptor. Per-base qualities were not stored, and no clone one base away is much larger.

One collaborating source in Seattle enrolled patients during active infection and followed them longitudinally through the course of disease. Collaborating institutions collected whole blood in K2EDTA tubes following their own protocols. For TCRbeta analysis, collaborator samples were shipped as frozen whole blood, as isolated PBMCs, or as DNA extracted from either sample type. On the study overall, not on this receptor specifically: How much clinical and demographic metadata was included differed by source and by participant, and the metadata was provided uncurated.

TCRbeta CDR3 regions were amplified from genomic DNA using the immunoSEQ Assay, a bias-controlled multiplex PCR. As for how the authors treated the data: The number of nucleated cells in each sample was estimated by amplification of reference gene primers within the assay. Sequence reads were collapsed and filtered to measure the absolute abundance of every unique TCRbeta CDR3 rearrangement. For each sample, productive Simpson clonality was calculated as the square root of Simpson's diversity index over productive rearrangements. In TCRdb, the immuneACCESS table is reduced to in-frame sequences with V and J assigned. These tables do not hold every clone; where another copy was compared, an unresolved V gene accounts for under half, and the others remain unexplained. V, J and clone size derive from that table, while D and trimming were established from the DNA sequence. The sample yields 150,000 to 200,000 clones; roughly 77% were counted once. The top ten hold less than 7% of the sample.

The CDR3 sequence holds 13 residues, the cysteine and phenylalanine included. Only the CDR3 part of the read is kept: 39 bases, read in frame from the first base. Reading the germline V gene gives CDR1 SNHLY and CDR2 FYNNEI. The junction shows trimming of 10 bases on V and 3 bases on J, and the gene matches do not reach 5 bases of it. The origin of this receptor is a woman aged 40 to 50 with COVID-19, enrolled during active disease. The chain was built from TRBV2 and TRBJ2-3, and TRBD1 matches 9 of the central bases. The sample taken for sequencing was peripheral blood. The nucleotides read TGTGCCAACGGACAGGGGCGTACAGATACGCAGTATTTT. This yields the protein CANGQGRTDTQYF.